This T cell receptor (beta chain) originates from a study of graft-versus-host responses after intestinal transplantation. The V and J ends lost 2 bases and 0 bases, in that order; junction bases with no gene match: 7. CDR3 size: 16 residues. Germline lookup yields CDR1 SGHTA and CDR2 FQGNSA. TCRdb's table, derived via immunoSEQ multiplex PCR, lists solely in-frame clones and lacks some. The sample shows about 82,000 clones, around 91% of them seen only once. A remark on this clone: The antigen is not known.

This receptor was identified in a human donor who received an intestinal transplant. V gene TRBV7-2 combines with J gene TRBJ2-7; TRBD1 aligns across 7 bases. The sample in question was unstimulated CD4+ T cells sorted from spleen or lymph node cells, obtained before intestinal transplant. CDR3 sequence: CASSLLQGQGSYEQYF. DNA of the CDR3: TGTGCCAGCAGCTTATTACAGGGGCAGGGCTCCTACGAGCAGTACTTC.